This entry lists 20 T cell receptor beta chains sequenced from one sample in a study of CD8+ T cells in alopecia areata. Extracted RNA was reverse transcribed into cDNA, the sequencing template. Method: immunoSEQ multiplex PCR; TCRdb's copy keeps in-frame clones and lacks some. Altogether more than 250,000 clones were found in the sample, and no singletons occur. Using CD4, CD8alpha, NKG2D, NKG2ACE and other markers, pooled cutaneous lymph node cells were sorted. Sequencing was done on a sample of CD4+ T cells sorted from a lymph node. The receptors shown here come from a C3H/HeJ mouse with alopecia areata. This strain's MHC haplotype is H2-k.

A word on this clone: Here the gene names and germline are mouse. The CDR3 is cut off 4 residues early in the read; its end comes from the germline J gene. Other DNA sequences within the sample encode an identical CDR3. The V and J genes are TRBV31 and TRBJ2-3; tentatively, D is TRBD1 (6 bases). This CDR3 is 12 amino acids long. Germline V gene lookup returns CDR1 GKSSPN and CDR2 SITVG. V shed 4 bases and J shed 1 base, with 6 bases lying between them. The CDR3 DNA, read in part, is TGTGCCTGGACAGGGGGTGCAGAA. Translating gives CAWTGGAE. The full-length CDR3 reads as CAWTGGAETLYF.

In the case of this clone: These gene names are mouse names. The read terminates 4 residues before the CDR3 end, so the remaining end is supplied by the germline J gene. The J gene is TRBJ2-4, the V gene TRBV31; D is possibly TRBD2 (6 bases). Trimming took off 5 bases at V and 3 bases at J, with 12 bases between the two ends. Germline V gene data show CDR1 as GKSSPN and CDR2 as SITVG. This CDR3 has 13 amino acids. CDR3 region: CAWGLGLQNTLYF. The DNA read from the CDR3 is TGTGCCTGGGGGCTGGGACTCCAAAAC.

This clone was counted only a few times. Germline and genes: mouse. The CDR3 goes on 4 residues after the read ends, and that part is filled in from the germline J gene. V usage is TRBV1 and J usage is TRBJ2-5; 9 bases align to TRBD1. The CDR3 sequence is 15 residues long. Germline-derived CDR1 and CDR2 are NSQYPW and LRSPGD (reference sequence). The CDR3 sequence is CTCSAETGGSDTQYF. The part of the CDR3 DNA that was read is TGCACCTGCAGTGCAGAAACAGGGGGCTCGGAC.

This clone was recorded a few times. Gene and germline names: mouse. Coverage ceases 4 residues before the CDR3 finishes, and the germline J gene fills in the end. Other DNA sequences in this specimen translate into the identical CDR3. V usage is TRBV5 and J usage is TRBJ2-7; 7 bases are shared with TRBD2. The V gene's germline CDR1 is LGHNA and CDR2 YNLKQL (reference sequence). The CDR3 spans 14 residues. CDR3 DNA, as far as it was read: TGTGCCAGCAGCCAAGTTGGGGGGAGTTAT. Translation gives CASSQVGGSY. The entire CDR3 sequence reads CASSQVGGSYEQYF.

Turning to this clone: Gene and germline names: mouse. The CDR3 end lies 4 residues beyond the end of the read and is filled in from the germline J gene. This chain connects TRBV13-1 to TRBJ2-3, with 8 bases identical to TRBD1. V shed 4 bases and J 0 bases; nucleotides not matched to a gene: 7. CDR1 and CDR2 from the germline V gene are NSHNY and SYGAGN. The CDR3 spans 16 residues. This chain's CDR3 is CASSSGTGPSAETLYF. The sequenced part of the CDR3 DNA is TGTGCCAGCAGTTCCGGGACAGGCCCTAGTGCAGAA.

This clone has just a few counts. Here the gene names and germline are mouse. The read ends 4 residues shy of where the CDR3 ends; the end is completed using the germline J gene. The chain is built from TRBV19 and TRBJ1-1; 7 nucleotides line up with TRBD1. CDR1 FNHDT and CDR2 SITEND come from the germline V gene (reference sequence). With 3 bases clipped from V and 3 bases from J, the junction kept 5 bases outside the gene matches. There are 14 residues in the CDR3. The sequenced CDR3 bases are TGTGCCAGCAGTAATTACAGGGGAGACACA. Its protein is CASSNYRGDT. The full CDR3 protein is CASSNYRGDTEVFF.

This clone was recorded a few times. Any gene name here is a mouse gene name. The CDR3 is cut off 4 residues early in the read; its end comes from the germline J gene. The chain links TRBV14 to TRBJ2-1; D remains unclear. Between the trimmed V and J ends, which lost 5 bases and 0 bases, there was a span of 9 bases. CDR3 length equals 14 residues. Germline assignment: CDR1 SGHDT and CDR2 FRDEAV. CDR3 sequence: CASRPPHNYAEQFF. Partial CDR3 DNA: TGTGCCAGCAGGCCGCCACATAACTATGCT. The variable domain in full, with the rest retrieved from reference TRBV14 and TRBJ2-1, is EAGVTQSPRYAVLQEGQAVSFWCDPISGHDTLYWYQQPRDQGPQLLVYFRDEAVIDNSQLPSDRFSAVRPKGTNSTLKIQSAKQGDTATYLCASRPPHNYAEQFFGPGTRLTVL.

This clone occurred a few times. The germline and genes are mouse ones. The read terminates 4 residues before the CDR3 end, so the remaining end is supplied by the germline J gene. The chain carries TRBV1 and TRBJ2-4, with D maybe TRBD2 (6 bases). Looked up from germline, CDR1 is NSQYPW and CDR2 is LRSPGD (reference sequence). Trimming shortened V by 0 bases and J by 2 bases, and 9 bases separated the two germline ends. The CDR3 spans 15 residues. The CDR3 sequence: CTCSADRGDQNTLYF. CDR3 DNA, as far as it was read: TGCACCTGCAGTGCAGATCGGGGGGATCAAAAC.

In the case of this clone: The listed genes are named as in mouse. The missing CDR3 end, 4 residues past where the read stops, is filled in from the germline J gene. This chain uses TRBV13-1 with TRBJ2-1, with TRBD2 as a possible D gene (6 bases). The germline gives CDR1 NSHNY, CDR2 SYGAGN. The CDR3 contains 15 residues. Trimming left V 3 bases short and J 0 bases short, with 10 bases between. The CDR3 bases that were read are TGTGCCAGCAGTGGGTCTGGGGCTAACTATGCT. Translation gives CASSGSGANYA. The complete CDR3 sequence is CASSGSGANYAEQFF.

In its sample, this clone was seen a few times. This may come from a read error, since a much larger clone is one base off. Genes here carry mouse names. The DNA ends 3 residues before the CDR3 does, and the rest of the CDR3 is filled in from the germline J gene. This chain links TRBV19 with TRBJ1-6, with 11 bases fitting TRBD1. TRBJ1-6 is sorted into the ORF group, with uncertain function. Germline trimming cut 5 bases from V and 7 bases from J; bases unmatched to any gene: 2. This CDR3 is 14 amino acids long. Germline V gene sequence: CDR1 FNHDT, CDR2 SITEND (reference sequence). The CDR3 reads CASRRTGGNSPLYF. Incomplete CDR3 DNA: TGTGCCAGCAGGCGGACAGGGGGCAATTCGCCC.

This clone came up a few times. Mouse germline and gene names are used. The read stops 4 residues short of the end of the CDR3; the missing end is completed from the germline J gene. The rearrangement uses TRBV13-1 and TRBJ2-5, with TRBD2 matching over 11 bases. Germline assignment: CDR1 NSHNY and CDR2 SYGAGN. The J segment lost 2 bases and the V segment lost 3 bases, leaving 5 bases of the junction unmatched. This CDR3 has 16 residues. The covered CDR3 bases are TGTGCCAGCAGTGCGGGACTGGGGGCATCCCAAGAC. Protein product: CASSAGLGASQD. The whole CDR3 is CASSAGLGASQDTQYF.

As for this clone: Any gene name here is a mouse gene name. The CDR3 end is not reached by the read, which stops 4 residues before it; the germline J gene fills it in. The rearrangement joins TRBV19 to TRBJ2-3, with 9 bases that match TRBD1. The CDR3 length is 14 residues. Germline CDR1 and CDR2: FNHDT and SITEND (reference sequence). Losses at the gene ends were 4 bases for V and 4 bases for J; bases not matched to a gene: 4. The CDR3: CASSGTGWTETLYF. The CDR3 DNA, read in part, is TGTGCCAGCAGTGGGACAGGGTGGACAGAA.

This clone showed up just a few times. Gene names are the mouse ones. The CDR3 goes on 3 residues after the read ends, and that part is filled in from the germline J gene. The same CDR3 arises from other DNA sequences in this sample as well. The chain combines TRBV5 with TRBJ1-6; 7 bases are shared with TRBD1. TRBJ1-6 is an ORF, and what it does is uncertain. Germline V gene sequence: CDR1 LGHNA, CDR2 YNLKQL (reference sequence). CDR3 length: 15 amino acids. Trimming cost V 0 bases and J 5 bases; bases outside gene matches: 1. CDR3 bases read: TGTGCCAGCAGCCAAGACAGGGGGAATAATTCGCCC. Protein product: CASSQDRGNNSP. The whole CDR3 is CASSQDRGNNSPLYF.

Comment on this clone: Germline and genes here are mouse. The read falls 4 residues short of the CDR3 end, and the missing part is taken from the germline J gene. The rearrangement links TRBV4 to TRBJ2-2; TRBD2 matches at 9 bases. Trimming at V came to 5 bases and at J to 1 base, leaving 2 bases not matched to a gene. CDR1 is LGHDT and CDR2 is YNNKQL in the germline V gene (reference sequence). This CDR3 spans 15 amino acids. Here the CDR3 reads CASSKLGGNTGQLYF. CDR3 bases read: TGTGCCAGCAGCAAACTGGGGGGAAACACCGGG.

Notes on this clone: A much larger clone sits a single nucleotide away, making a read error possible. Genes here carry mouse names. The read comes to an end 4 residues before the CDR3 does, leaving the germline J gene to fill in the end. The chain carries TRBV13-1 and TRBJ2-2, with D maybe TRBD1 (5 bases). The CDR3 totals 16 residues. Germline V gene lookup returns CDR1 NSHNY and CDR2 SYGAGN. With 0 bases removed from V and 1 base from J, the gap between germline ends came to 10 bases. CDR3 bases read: TGTGCCAGCAGTGATGCAGGGATAATAAACACCGGG. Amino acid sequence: CASSDAGIINTG. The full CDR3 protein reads CASSDAGIINTGQLYF.

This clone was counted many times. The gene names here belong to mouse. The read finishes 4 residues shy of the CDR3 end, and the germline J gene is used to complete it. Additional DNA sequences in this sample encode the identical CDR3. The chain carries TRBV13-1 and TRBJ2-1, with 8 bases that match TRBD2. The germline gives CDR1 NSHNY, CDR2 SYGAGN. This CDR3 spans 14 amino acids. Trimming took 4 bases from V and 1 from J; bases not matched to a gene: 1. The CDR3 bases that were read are TGTGCCAGCAGTCCTGGGGGGAACTATGCT. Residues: CASSPGGNYA. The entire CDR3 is CASSPGGNYAEQFF.

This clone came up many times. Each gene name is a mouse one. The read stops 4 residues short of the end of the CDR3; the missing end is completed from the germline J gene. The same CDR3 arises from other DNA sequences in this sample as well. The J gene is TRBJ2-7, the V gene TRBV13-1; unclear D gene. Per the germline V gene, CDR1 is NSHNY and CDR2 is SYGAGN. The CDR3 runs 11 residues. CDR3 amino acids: CASSDAYEQYF. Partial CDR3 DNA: TGTGCCAGCAGTGATGCATAT.

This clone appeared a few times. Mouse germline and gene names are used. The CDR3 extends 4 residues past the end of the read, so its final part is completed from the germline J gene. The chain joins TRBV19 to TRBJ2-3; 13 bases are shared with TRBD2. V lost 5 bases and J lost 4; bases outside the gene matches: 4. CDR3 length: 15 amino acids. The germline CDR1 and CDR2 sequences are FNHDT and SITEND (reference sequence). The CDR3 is CASSRTGGAPETLYF. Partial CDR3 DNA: TGTGCCAGCAGCAGGACTGGGGGGGCGCCAGAA.

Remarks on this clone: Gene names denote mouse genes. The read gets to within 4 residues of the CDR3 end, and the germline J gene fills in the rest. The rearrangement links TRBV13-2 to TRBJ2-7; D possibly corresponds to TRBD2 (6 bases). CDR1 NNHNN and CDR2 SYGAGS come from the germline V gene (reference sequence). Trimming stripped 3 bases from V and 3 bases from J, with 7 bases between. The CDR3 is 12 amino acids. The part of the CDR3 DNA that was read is TGTGCCAGCGGTGCACTGGGCTAT. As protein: CASGALGY. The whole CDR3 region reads CASGALGYEQYF.

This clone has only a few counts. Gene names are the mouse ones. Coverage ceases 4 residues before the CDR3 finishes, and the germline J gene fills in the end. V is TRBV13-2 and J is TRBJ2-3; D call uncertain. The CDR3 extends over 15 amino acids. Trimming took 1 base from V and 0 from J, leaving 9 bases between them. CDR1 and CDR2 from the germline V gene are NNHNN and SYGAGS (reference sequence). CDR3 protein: CASGDTAGSAETLYF. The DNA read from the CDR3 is TGTGCCAGCGGTGATACGGCAGGTAGTGCAGAA.